This is a list of T cell receptor beta chains from one sample in a study of PD-1 blockade in classical Hodgkin lymphoma. Clones were sequenced by immunoSEQ multiplex PCR, and TCRdb holds only the in-frame ones, with some missing. This sample has 70,000 to 80,000 clones, with 85% to 95% found just once. The sample in question was peripheral blood mononuclear cells (PBMCs), obtained at baseline. These receptors all come from a human donor with classical Hodgkin lymphoma. The conserved cysteine and the conserved F or W are not part of the CDR3 here. Each record gives: J gene, V gene, CDR3 length, CDR3 protein.

j_gene: TRBJ1-2
v_gene: TRBV7-9
len: 13
CDR3aa: ASSPPEQGANGYT

j_gene: TRBJ2-1
v_gene: TRBV27
len: 12
CDR3aa: ASSWGGRSNEQF

j_gene: TRBJ2-5
v_gene: TRBV9
len: 13
CDR3aa: ASSVISGGAETQY

j_gene: TRBJ2-3
v_gene: TRBV6-1
len: 15
CDR3aa: ASSVSYWRGGSDTQY

j_gene: TRBJ2-7
v_gene: TRBV19
len: 15
CDR3aa: ASSTNDRGPSSYEQY

j_gene: TRBJ1-3
v_gene: TRBV2
len: 13
CDR3aa: ASSNDRNSGNTIY

j_gene: TRBJ1-2
v_gene: TRBV19
len: 11
CDR3aa: ASSILASYFYT

j_gene: TRBJ1-3
v_gene: TRBV10-3
len: 16
CDR3aa: AISDSIVRRKSGNTIY

j_gene: TRBJ1-1
v_gene: TRBV6-5
len: 11
CDR3aa: ASSEGRNTEAF

j_gene: TRBJ2-3
v_gene: TRBV11-1
len: 15
CDR3aa: ASSSQGGLTLTDTQY

j_gene: TRBJ2-7
v_gene: TRBV30
len: 11
CDR3aa: AWSKNTHYEQY

j_gene: TRBJ1-2
v_gene: TRBV4-1
len: 13
CDR3aa: ASSQQIGMIYGYT

j_gene: TRBJ1-2
v_gene: TRBV19
len: 14
CDR3aa: ASSATHRGDEGGYT

j_gene: TRBJ2-7
v_gene: TRBV6-5
len: 13
CDR3aa: ASSYSSGSPYEQY

j_gene: TRBJ2-5
v_gene: TRBV29-1
len: 12
CDR3aa: SVGGKAWEETQY

j_gene: TRBJ1-5
v_gene: TRBV6-5
len: 12
CDR3aa: ASSEGVGNQPQH

j_gene: TRBJ2-5
v_gene: TRBV6-1
len: 13
CDR3aa: ASSGGTGLQETQY

j_gene: TRBJ2-7
v_gene: TRBV6-6
len: 11
CDR3aa: ASSYSLDYEQY

j_gene: TRBJ2-7
v_gene: TRBV10-3
len: 15
CDR3aa: AISERVGGTQNHEQY

j_gene: TRBJ1-6
v_gene: TRBV4-2
len: 13
CDR3aa: ASSEEDRSNSPLH

j_gene: TRBJ2-7
v_gene: TRBV4-3
len: 12
CDR3aa: ASSAGRGLYEQY

j_gene: TRBJ2-1
v_gene: TRBV4-1
len: 12
CDR3aa: ASSQDGMYNEQF

j_gene: TRBJ2-5
v_gene: TRBV7-9
len: 14
CDR3aa: ASSPESYRDQETQY

j_gene: TRBJ2-7
v_gene: TRBV27
len: 11
CDR3aa: ASSFAGLYEQY

j_gene: TRBJ1-5
v_gene: TRBV7-8
len: 16
CDR3aa: ASSLVVGQGTGNQPQH

j_gene: TRBJ1-6
v_gene: TRBV15
len: 14
CDR3aa: ATSRYLGGRNSPLH